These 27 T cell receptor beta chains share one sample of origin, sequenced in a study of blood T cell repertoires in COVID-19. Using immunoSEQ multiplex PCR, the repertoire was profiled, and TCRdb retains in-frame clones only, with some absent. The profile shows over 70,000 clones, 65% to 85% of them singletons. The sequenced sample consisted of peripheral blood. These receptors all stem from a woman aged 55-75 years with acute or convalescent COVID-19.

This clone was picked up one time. The chain's CDR3 is CASSLGRTSGGADTQYF. The CDR3 DNA is TGCGCCAGCAGCTTGGGCCGGACTAGCGGGGGAGCAGATACGCAGTATTTT. The J gene is TRBJ2-3, the V gene TRBV5-1; 13 nucleotides align to TRBD2. The CDR3 runs to 17 residues. Unmatched junction bases numbered 5, after V lost 0 bases and J lost 4 bases. CDR1 and CDR2 (germline): SGHRS, YFSETQ.

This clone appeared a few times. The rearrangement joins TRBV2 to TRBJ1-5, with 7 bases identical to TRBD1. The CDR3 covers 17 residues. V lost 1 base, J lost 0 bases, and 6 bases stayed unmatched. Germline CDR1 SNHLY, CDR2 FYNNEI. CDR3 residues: CASSEDTTGTSNQPQHF. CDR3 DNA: TGTGCCAGCAGTGAAGATACGACAGGGACTAGCAATCAGCCCCAGCATTTT. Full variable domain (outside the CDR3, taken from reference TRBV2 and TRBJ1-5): EPEVTQTPSHQVTQMGQEVILRCVPISNHLYFYWYRQILGQKVEFLVSFYNNEISEKSEIFDDQFSVERPDGSNFTLKIRSTKLEDSAMYFCASSEDTTGTSNQPQHFGDGTRLSIL.

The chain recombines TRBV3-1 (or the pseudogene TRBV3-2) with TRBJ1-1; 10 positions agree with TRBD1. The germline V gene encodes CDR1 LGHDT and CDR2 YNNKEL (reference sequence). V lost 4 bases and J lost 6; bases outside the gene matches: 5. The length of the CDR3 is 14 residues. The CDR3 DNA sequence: TGTGCCAGCAGCCGCTTAGGACAGGGGGCTGAAGCTTTCTTT. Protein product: CASSRLGQGAEAFF.

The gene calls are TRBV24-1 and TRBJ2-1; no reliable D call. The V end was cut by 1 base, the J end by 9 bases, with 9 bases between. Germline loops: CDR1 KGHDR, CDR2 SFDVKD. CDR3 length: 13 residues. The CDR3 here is CATSDFGDIEQFF. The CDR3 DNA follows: TGTGCCACCAGTGATTTCGGAGATATTGAGCAGTTCTTC.

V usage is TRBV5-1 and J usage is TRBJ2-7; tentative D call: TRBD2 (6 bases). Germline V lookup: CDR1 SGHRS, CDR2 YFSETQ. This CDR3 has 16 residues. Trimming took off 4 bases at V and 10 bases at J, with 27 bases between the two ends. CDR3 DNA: TGCGCCAGCAGCGATACTCAGATTGGAGGAGGGTGGCGTCAGTACTTC. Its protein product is CASSDTQIGGGWRQYF.

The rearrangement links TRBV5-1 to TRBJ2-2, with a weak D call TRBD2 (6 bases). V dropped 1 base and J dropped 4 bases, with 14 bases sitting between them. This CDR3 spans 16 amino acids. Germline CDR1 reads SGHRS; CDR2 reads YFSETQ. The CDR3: CASSLTAFGSTGELFF. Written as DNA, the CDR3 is TGCGCCAGCAGCTTGACTGCCTTCGGGAGCACCGGGGAGCTGTTTTTT.

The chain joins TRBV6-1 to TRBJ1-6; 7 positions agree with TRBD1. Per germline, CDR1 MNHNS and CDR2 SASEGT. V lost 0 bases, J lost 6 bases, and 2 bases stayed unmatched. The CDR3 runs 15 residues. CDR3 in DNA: TGTGCCAGCAGTGAAGCCCCAGGGGGTAATTCACCCCTCCACTTT. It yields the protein CASSEAPGGNSPLHF.

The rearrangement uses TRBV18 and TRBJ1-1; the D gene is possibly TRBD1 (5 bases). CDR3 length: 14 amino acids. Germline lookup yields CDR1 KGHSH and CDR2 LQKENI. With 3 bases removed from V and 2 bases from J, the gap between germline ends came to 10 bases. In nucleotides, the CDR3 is TGTGCCAGCTCACCGGACACCCTAAACACTGAAGCTTTCTTT. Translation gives CASSPDTLNTEAFF. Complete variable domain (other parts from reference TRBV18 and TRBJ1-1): NAGVMQNPRHLVRRRGQEARLRCSPMKGHSHVYWYRQLPEEGLKFMVYLQKENIIDESGMPKERFSAEFPKEGPSILRIQQVVRGDSAAYFCASSPDTLNTEAFFGQGTRLTVV.

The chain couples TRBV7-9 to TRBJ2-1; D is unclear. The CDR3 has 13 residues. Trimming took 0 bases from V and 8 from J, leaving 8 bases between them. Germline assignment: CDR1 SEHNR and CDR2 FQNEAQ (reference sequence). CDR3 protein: CASSLAAAHEQFF. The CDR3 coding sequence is TGTGCCAGCAGCTTAGCAGCTGCCCATGAGCAGTTCTTC.

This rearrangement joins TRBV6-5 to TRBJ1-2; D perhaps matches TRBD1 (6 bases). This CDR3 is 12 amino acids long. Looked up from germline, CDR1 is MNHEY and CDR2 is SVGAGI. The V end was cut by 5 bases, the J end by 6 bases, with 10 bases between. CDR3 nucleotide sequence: TGTGCCAGCAGTCAACAGGGAAATGGCTACACCTTC. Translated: CASSQQGNGYTF.

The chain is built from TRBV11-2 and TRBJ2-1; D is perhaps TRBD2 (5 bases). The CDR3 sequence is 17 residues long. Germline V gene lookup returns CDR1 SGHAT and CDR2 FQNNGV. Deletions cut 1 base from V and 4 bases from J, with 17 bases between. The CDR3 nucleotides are TGTGCCAGCAGCTTAGCCGCGGGTCAAGGAGGTTACAATGAGCAGTTCTTC. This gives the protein CASSLAAGQGGYNEQFF.

The CDR3 reads CASSEFMRVLSNFAPLHF. CDR3 nucleotide sequence: TGTGCCAGCAGTGAATTCATGAGGGTGTTATCGAATTTTGCACCCCTCCACTTT. The chain employs TRBV6-1 and TRBJ1-6; unclear D gene. The CDR3 is 18 amino acids. Germline V gene data show CDR1 as MNHNS and CDR2 as SASEGT. V lost 2 bases, J lost 11 bases, and 25 bases lay in between.

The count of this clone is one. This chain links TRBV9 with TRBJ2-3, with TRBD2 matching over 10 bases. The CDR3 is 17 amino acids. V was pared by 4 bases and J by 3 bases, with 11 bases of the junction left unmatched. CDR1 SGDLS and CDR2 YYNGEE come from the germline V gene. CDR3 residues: CASSPSVGTSVTDTQYF. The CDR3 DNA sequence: TGTGCCAGCAGCCCGTCGGTCGGGACTAGCGTGACAGATACGCAGTATTTT.

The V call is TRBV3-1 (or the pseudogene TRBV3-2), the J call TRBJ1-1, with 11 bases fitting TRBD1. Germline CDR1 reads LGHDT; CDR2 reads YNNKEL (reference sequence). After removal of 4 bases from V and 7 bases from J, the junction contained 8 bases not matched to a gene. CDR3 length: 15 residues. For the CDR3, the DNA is TGTGCCAGCAGCCCATCCGGGACAGGGGGTATTGAAGCTTTCTTT. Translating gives CASSPSGTGGIEAFF.

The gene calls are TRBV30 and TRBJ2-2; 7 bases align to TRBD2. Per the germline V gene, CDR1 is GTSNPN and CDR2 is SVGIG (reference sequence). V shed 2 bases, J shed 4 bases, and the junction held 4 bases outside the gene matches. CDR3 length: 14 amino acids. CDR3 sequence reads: CAWSIAGFTGELFF. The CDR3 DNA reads TGTGCCTGGAGTATAGCGGGCTTCACCGGGGAGCTGTTTTTT.

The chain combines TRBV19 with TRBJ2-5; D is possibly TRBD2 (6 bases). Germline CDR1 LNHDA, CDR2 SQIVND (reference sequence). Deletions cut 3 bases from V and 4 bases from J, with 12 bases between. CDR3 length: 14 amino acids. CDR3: CASSIRRARETQYF. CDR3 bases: TGTGCCAGTAGTATTCGGAGGGCGAGAGAGACCCAGTACTTC.

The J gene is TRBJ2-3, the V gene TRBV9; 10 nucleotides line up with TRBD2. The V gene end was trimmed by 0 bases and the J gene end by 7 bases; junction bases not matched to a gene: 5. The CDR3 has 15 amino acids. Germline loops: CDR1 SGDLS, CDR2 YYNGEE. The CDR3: CASSVGAGGANTQYF. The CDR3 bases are TGTGCCAGCAGCGTAGGAGCGGGGGGGGCAAATACGCAGTATTTT. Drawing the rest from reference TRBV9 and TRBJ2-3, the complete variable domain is DSGVTQTPKHLITATGQRVTLRCSPRSGDLSVYWYQQSLDQGLQFLIQYYNGEERAKGNILERFSAQQFPDLHSELNLSSLELGDSALYFCASSVGAGGANTQYFGPGTRLTVL.

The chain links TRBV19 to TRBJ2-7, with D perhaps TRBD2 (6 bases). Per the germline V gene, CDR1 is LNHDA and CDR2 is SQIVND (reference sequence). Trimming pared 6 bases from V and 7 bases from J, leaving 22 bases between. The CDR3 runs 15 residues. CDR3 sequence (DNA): TGTGCCAGTAGCTTAACCTCCGGGACTGGGACGGAGCAGTACTTC. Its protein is CASSLTSGTGTEQYF.

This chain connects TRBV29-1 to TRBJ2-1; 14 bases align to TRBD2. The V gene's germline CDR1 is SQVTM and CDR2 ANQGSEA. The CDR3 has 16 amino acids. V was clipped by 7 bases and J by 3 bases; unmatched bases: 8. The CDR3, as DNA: TGCAGCGGCAAGGGACTAGCGGGAGTCGACTACAATGAGCAGTTCTTC. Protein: CSGKGLAGVDYNEQFF.

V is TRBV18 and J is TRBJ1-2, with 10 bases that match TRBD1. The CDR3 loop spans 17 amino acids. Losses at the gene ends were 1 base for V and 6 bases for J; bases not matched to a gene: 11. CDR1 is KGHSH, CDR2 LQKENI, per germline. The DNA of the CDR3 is TGTGCCAGCTCACCACAAAAAACCGGGACAGGGGTGCATGGCTACACCTTC. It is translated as CASSPQKTGTGVHGYTF.

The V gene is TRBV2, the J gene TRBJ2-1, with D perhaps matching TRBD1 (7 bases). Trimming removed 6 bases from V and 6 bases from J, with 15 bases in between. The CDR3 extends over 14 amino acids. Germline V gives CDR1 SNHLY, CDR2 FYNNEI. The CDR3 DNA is TGTGCCAGCAGGGGACTGACAGGGTCCAATGAGCAGTTCTTC. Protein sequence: CASRGLTGSNEQFF. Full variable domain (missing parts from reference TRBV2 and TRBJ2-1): EPEVTQTPSHQVTQMGQEVILRCVPISNHLYFYWYRQILGQKVEFLVSFYNNEISEKSEIFDDQFSVERPDGSNFTLKIRSTKLEDSAMYFCASRGLTGSNEQFFGPGTRLTVL.

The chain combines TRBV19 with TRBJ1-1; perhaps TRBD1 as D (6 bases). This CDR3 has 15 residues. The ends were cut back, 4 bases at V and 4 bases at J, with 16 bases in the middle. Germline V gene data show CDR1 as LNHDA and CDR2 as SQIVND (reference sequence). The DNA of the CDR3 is TGTGCCAGTAGTAGAGCACAGGGTGGGGGCACTGAAGCTTTCTTT. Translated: CASSRAQGGGTEAFF.

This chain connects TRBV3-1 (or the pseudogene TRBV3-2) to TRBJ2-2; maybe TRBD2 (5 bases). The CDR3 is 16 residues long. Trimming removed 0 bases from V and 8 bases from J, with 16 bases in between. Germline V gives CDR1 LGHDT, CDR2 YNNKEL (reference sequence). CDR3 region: CASSQDLPRGWGELFF. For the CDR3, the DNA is TGTGCCAGCAGCCAAGATCTTCCACGCGGGTGGGGGGAGCTGTTTTTT.

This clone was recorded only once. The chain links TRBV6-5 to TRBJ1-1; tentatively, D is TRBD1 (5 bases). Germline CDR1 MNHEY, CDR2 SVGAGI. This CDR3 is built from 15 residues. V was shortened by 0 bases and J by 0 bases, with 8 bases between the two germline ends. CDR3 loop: CASSYSGAMNTEAFF. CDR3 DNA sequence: TGTGCCAGCAGTTACTCTGGGGCGATGAACACTGAAGCTTTCTTT.

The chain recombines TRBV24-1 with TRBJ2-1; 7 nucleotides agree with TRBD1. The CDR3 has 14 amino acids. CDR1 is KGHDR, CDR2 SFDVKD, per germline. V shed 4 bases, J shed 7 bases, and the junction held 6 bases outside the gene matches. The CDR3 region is CATSDGQVGNEQFF. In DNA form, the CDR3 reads TGTGCCACCAGTGACGGACAGGTTGGGAATGAGCAGTTCTTC.

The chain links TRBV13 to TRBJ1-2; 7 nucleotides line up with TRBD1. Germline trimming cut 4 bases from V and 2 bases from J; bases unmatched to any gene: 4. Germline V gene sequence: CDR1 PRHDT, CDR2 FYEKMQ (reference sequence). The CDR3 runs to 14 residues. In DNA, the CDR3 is TGTGCCAGCAGCTCCTTACAGGGGAACTATGGCTACACCTTC. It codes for CASSSLQGNYGYTF.

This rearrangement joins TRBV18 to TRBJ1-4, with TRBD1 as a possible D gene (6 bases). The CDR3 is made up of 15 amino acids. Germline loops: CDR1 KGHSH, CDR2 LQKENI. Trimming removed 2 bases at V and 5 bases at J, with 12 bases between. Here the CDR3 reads CASSPSTGVNEKLFF. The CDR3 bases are TGTGCCAGCTCACCATCGACAGGAGTGAATGAAAAACTGTTTTTT.